These 28 T cell receptor beta chains were all obtained from the same sample, sequenced in a study of cytomegalovirus exposure and HLA in healthy donors. Researchers ran the PCR with 60 Vbeta and 13 Jbeta primers. Assay: immunoSEQ multiplex PCR; the TCRdb copy retains only in-frame clones and omits some. The sample has 100,000 to 150,000 clones, over 70% seen once. The sample taken for sequencing was PBMCs. Every receptor here comes from a woman in her thirties or forties in good health and CMV-seropositive.

V is TRBV6-5 and J is TRBJ1-1; 8 bases align to TRBD1. The CDR3 is made up of 14 amino acids. Germline CDR1 reads MNHEY; CDR2 reads SVGAGI. V shed 0 bases, J shed 4 bases, and the junction held 1 base outside the gene matches. The CDR3 DNA is TGTGCCAGCAGTTACTCCGACAGGGGCACTGAAGCTTTCTTT. The encoded protein is CASSYSDRGTEAFF.

The V gene is TRBV2, the J gene TRBJ1-1, with D possibly matching TRBD1 (5 bases). The germline V and J ends were trimmed by 8 bases and 1 base, with 14 bases remaining between them. This CDR3 contains 14 residues. CDR1 is SNHLY and CDR2 is FYNNEI in the germline V gene. The chain's CDR3 is CASSPLGANTEAFF. The CDR3 nucleotides are TGTGCCAGCTCTCCTCTTGGGGCGAACACTGAAGCTTTCTTT.

This clone came up once. The chain combines TRBV9 with TRBJ1-3; tentative D call: TRBD1 (6 bases). Trimming took 5 bases from V and 5 from J, leaving 17 bases between them. The germline gives CDR1 SGDLS, CDR2 YYNGEE. The CDR3 runs 15 residues. The CDR3 DNA is TGTGCCAGCAGTCCCGGGACATTGGGACGAAACACCATATATTTT. This encodes CASSPGTLGRNTIYF.

The V gene is TRBV28, the J gene TRBJ1-1; 7 bases match TRBD1. Germline CDR1 MDHEN, CDR2 SYDVKM. After removal of 8 bases from V and 1 base from J, the junction contained 7 bases not matched to a gene. The CDR3 extends over 14 amino acids. CDR3 nucleotide sequence: TGTGCCAGCCGAATCGGGACAGCGAACACTGAAGCTTTCTTT. It codes for CASRIGTANTEAFF.

The rearrangement joins TRBV7-2 to TRBJ1-2; D not resolved. CDR3 length equals 16 residues. Germline CDR1 SGHTA, CDR2 FQGNSA. V lost 1 base to trimming and J lost 2 bases, with 14 bases between them. In nucleotides, the CDR3 is TGTGCCAGCAGCTTAGGAATTCAGGAAGGAAACTATGGCTACACCTTC. Its protein is CASSLGIQEGNYGYTF.

This chain joins TRBV7-2 and TRBJ2-3, with TRBD1 identical over 7 bases. Trimming cost V 10 bases and J 0 bases; bases outside gene matches: 4. Germline CDR1 and CDR2: SGHTA and FQGNSA. The CDR3 totals 13 residues. The CDR3 nucleotides are TGTGCCACGACGACAGGGAGCACAGATACGCAGTATTTT. Protein product: CATTTGSTDTQYF.

The chain recombines TRBV7-2 with TRBJ2-1; TRBD2 matches at 11 bases. The CDR3 sequence is 16 residues long. V trimming: 5 bases; J trimming: 3 bases; junction bases outside the gene matches: 6. Germline V CDR1 and CDR2: SGHTA, FQGNSA. The CDR3 loop is CASSAGTSGNYNEQFF. The CDR3 coding sequence is TGTGCCAGCAGCGCCGGGACTAGCGGCAACTACAATGAGCAGTTCTTC.

J is TRBJ2-1 and V is TRBV30, with 7 positions matching TRBD2. Germline CDR1 is GTSNPN and CDR2 is SVGIG (reference sequence). The ends lost 2 bases at V and 4 bases at J; junction bases unmatched: 8. This CDR3 region has 15 residues. The CDR3 region is CAWSWASGLYNEQFF. CDR3 bases: TGTGCCTGGAGTTGGGCTAGCGGACTATACAATGAGCAGTTCTTC.

The chain couples TRBV5-4 to TRBJ2-3, with 7 bases fitting TRBD2. V gave up 4 bases and J gave up 1 base; unmatched junction bases: 9. The CDR3 loop spans 16 amino acids. Looked up from germline, CDR1 is SGHNT and CDR2 is YYREEE (reference sequence). CDR3 sequence (DNA): TGTGCCAGCAGCAGGGAGGGAGGGTTTGGCACAGATACGCAGTATTTT. This codes for CASSREGGFGTDTQYF.

The chain carries TRBV10-3 and TRBJ2-7; 7 bases fit TRBD1. The CDR3 is made up of 13 amino acids. In germline, CDR1 is ENHRY, CDR2 SYGVKD. The junction had 7 bases not matched to a gene; V was cut back by 9 bases and J by 2 bases. The CDR3 DNA follows: TGTGCCATTAGACCCGGGACAGCCTACGAGCAGTACTTC. The encoded protein is CAIRPGTAYEQYF.

V usage is TRBV6-4 and J usage is TRBJ2-1, with 7 bases aligning to TRBD2. Trimming at V came to 4 bases and at J to 1 base, leaving 4 bases not matched to a gene. Germline loops: CDR1 MRHNA, CDR2 SNTAGT. The CDR3 totals 15 residues. CDR3 amino acids: CASSVSSGSYNEQFF. The CDR3 DNA reads TGTGCCAGCAGTGTATCTAGCGGTTCCTACAATGAGCAGTTCTTC.

The chain joins TRBV4-2 to TRBJ2-7; TRBD1 matches 7 bases. The CDR3 extends over 15 amino acids. In germline, CDR1 is LGHNA, CDR2 YNFKEQ. The V segment lost 1 base and the J segment 3 bases; nucleotides outside the gene matches: 6. The CDR3 region is CASSQVRTGNYEQYF. The CDR3 DNA follows: TGTGCCAGCAGCCAAGTCAGGACAGGTAACTACGAGCAGTACTTC.

The chain has TRBV18 and TRBJ1-1, with D perhaps matching TRBD1 (6 bases). CDR1 and CDR2 from the germline V gene are KGHSH and LQKENI. V lost 0 bases and J 5 bases, leaving 16 bases between the germline ends. The CDR3 is 16 residues long. The CDR3 loop is CASSPPNQGQGTEAFF. CDR3 sequence (DNA): TGTGCCAGCTCACCACCGAATCAGGGGCAGGGGACTGAAGCTTTCTTT.

This clone appeared a single time. This rearrangement joins TRBV5-1 to TRBJ1-3; D gene unclear. Trimming stripped 0 bases from V and 0 bases from J, with 4 bases between. The CDR3 contains 14 residues. CDR1 and CDR2 from the germline V gene are SGHRS and YFSETQ. The CDR3 loop reads CASSLANSGNTIYF. DNA of the CDR3: TGCGCCAGCAGCTTGGCCAACTCTGGAAACACCATATATTTT.

The CDR3 sequence: CASSVVGLAGGRGAPDTQYF. Here the CDR3 DNA reads TGTGCCAGCAGCGTAGTCGGCCTAGCGGGAGGCCGAGGGGCCCCAGATACGCAGTATTTT. This chain joins TRBV9 and TRBJ2-3, with 11 bases lining up with TRBD2. Germline values: CDR1 SGDLS, CDR2 YYNGEE. The CDR3 extends over 20 amino acids. V shed 0 bases and J 4 bases; nucleotides not matched to a gene: 16.

The J gene is TRBJ1-3, the V gene TRBV6-6, with D perhaps TRBD1 (5 bases). The CDR3 length is 14 residues. Trimming left V 1 base short and J 2 bases short, with 6 bases between. Germline V CDR1 and CDR2: MNHNY, SVGAGI (reference sequence). The CDR3 here is CASSYLGPGNTIYF. The CDR3 DNA is TGTGCCAGCAGTTACTTGGGGCCTGGAAACACCATATATTTT.

The rearrangement links TRBV5-4 to TRBJ2-5; no definite D call. Deletions cut 1 base from V and 2 bases from J, with 6 bases between. This CDR3 has 13 residues. CDR1 SGHNT and CDR2 YYREEE come from the germline V gene (reference sequence). CDR3 residues: CASSLQVQETQYF. CDR3 nucleotides: TGTGCCAGCAGCTTGCAGGTTCAAGAGACCCAGTACTTC.

V usage is TRBV11-2 and J usage is TRBJ1-5; maybe TRBD1 (6 bases). CDR3 size: 14 residues. V gave up 5 bases and J gave up 4 bases, with 12 bases separating them. Germline CDR1 SGHAT, CDR2 FQNNGV. DNA for the CDR3: TGTGCCAGCAGCCCACAGGGTCTGAATCAGCCCCAGCATTTT. The encoded protein is CASSPQGLNQPQHF.

This clone came up once. The chain couples TRBV5-4 to TRBJ2-7; 8 nucleotides align to TRBD1. Germline V lookup: CDR1 SGHNT, CDR2 YYREEE (reference sequence). V lost 5 bases, J lost 6 bases, and 10 bases stayed unmatched. CDR3 length: 14 amino acids. Here the CDR3 DNA reads TGTGCCAGCAGTTGGAGGGCAGGGGGCTCCGAGCAGTACTTC. Its translation is CASSWRAGGSEQYF.

The V gene is TRBV5-1, the J gene TRBJ1-1, with 9 bases lining up with TRBD1. This CDR3 comprises 14 residues. With V trimmed by 3 bases and J by 4 bases, 4 bases remained unmatched. The germline V gene encodes CDR1 SGHRS and CDR2 YFSETQ. The CDR3 sequence: CASSWGQGGTEAFF. The CDR3 bases are TGCGCCAGCAGCTGGGGACAGGGAGGCACTGAAGCTTTCTTT. The full variable domain, completed using reference TRBV5-1 and TRBJ1-1, is KAGVTQTPRYLIKTRGQQVTLSCSPISGHRSVSWYQQTPGQGLQFLFEYFSETQRNKGNFPGRFSGRQFSNSRSEMNVSTLELGDSALYLCASSWGQGGTEAFFGQGTRLTVV.

The chain links TRBV5-6 to TRBJ1-3, with a weak D call TRBD1 (6 bases). CDR3 length: 16 amino acids. Germline CDR1 reads SGHDT; CDR2 reads YYEEEE. Between the trimmed V and J ends, which lost 3 bases and 4 bases, there was a span of 17 bases. CDR3 residues: CASSSYRVTAGNTIYF. The CDR3 nucleotides read TGTGCCAGCAGCTCCTACAGGGTCACGGCAGGAAACACCATATATTTT. Drawing the rest from reference TRBV5-6 and TRBJ1-3, the complete variable domain is DAGVTQSPTHLIKTRGQQVTLRCSPKSGHDTVSWYQQALGQGPQFIFQYYEEEERQRGNFPDRFSGHQFPNYSSELNVNALLLGDSALYLCASSSYRVTAGNTIYFGEGSWLTVV.

The V call is TRBV7-2, the J call TRBJ1-2; D might be TRBD1 (5 bases). Looked up from germline, CDR1 is SGHTA and CDR2 is FQGNSA. The CDR3 sequence is 15 residues long. V dropped 3 bases and J dropped 4 bases, with 15 bases sitting between them. The CDR3 loop reads CASSFLDTRSYGYTF. The DNA for the CDR3 is TGTGCCAGCAGCTTCCTGGACACCCGGAGCTATGGCTACACCTTC.

The chain joins TRBV6-5 to TRBJ2-7, with a possible D match to TRBD1 (6 bases). The CDR3 is 15 residues long. V lost 2 bases to trimming and J lost 2 bases, with 13 bases between them. CDR1 MNHEY and CDR2 SVGAGI come from the germline V gene. CDR3: CASSYRRAGAYEQYF. For the CDR3, the DNA is TGTGCCAGCAGTTACCGGCGGGCAGGGGCCTACGAGCAGTACTTC.

This clone was counted once. This sequence joins TRBV10-3 and TRBJ1-2; possibly TRBD1 for D (5 bases). CDR3 length equals 15 residues. V was pared by 6 bases and J by 4 bases, with 18 bases between. The germline V gene encodes CDR1 ENHRY and CDR2 SYGVKD. The chain's CDR3 is CAISSGGEFIYGYTF. Written as DNA, the CDR3 is TGTGCCATCAGCTCGGGAGGGGAGTTTATCTATGGCTACACCTTC.

In its sample, this clone was seen a few times. The chain joins TRBV29-1 to TRBJ2-7, with 12 bases aligning to TRBD2. There are 13 residues in the CDR3. The V gene end was trimmed by 6 bases and the J gene end by 6 bases; junction bases not matched to a gene: 6. Per the germline V gene, CDR1 is SQVTM and CDR2 is ANQGSEA. The CDR3 bases are TGCAGCGTCAAGACTAGCGGGAGCTCCGAGCAGTACTTC. Translating it yields CSVKTSGSSEQYF.

J is TRBJ1-5 and V is TRBV5-1; D call uncertain. This CDR3 region has 15 residues. Germline V lookup: CDR1 SGHRS, CDR2 YFSETQ. Trimming shortened V by 0 bases and J by 2 bases, and 9 bases separated the two germline ends. The CDR3 coding sequence is TGCGCCAGCAGCTTGGGTGTGGCTGGCAATCAGCCCCAGCATTTT. This encodes CASSLGVAGNQPQHF.

The chain combines TRBV9 with TRBJ2-2; a weak D match, TRBD1 (6 bases). V shed 0 bases and J shed 2 bases, with 14 bases lying between them. Germline assignment: CDR1 SGDLS and CDR2 YYNGEE. The length of the CDR3 is 17 residues. DNA for the CDR3: TGTGCCAGCAGCGTAGGGGGGTGGGGGACAAACACCGGGGAGCTGTTTTTT. Translating it yields CASSVGGWGTNTGELFF.

The chain recombines TRBV2 with TRBJ2-1; possibly TRBD2 for D (5 bases). The CDR3 is made up of 13 amino acids. Germline V CDR1 and CDR2: SNHLY, FYNNEI. The ends were cut back, 4 bases at V and 9 bases at J, with 13 bases in the middle. CDR3 sequence: CASSGSGMGEQFF. The CDR3 DNA follows: TGTGCCAGCAGTGGTTCGGGGATGGGTGAGCAGTTCTTC.